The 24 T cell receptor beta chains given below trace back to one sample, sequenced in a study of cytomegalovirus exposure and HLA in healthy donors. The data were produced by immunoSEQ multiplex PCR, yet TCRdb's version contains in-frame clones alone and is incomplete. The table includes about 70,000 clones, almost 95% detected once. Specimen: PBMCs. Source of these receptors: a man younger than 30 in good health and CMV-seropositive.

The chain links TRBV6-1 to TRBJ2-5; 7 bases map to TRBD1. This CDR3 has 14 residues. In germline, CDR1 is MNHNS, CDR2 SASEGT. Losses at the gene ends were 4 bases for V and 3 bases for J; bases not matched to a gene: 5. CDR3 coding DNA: TGTGCCAGCAGTGGTTACAGGGGAAAAGAGACCCAGTACTTC. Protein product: CASSGYRGKETQYF.

CDR3 residues: CASSFLFRQESSYNEQFF. CDR3 bases: TGTGCCAGCAGCTTCCTGTTTCGTCAGGAAAGCTCCTACAATGAGCAGTTCTTC. The rearrangement links TRBV7-8 to TRBJ2-1; no clear D gene. The V end lost 3 bases, the J end lost 0 bases, and 18 bases lay between the germline ends. Germline V gene lookup returns CDR1 SGHVS and CDR2 FQNEAQ. The CDR3 consists of 18 residues.

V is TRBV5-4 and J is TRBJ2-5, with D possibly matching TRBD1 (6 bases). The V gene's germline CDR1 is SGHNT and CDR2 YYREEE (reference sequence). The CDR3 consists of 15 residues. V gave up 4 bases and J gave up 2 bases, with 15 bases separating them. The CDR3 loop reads CASSPGDGSQETQYF. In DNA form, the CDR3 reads TGTGCCAGCAGCCCAGGGGACGGGTCGCAAGAGACCCAGTACTTC.

The CDR3 loop reads CASSPSVERNTEAFF. In nucleotides, the CDR3 is TGTGCCAGCTCACCCTCAGTTGAAAGGAACACTGAAGCTTTCTTT. The rearrangement uses TRBV18 and TRBJ1-1; D remains ambiguous. Germline V gene lookup returns CDR1 KGHSH and CDR2 LQKENI. V was shortened by 3 bases and J by 1 base, with 12 bases between the two germline ends. The CDR3 spans 15 residues.

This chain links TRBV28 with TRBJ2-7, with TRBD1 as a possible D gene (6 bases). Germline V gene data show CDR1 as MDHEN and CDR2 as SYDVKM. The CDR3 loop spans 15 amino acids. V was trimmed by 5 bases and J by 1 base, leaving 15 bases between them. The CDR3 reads CASSPTPGQSYEQYF. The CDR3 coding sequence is TGTGCCAGCAGTCCCACTCCCGGACAGTCCTACGAGCAGTACTTC.

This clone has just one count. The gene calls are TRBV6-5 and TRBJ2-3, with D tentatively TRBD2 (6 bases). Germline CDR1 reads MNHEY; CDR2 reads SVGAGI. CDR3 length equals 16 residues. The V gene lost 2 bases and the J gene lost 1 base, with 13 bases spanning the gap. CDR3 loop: CASSYAGGSGTDTQYF. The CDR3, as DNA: TGTGCCAGCAGTTACGCCGGGGGAAGCGGCACAGATACGCAGTATTTT.

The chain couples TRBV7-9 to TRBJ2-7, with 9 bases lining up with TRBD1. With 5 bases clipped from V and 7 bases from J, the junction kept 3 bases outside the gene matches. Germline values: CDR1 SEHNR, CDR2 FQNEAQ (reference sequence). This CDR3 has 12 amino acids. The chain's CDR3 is CASSLGTGEQYF. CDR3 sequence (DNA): TGTGCCAGCAGCCTCGGGACAGGGGAGCAGTACTTC.

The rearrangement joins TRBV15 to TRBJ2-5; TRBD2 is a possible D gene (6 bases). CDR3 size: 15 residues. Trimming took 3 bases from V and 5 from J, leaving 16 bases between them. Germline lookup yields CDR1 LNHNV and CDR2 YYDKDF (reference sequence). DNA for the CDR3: TGTGCCACCAGCAGGGTTATAGGAGGGGCGGAGACCCAGTACTTC. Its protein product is CATSRVIGGAETQYF. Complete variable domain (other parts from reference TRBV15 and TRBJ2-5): DAMVIQNPRYQVTQFGKPVTLSCSQTLNHNVMYWYQQKSSQAPKLLFHYYDKDFNNEADTPDNFQSRRPNTSFCFLDIRSPGLGDTAMYLCATSRVIGGAETQYFGPGTRLLVL.

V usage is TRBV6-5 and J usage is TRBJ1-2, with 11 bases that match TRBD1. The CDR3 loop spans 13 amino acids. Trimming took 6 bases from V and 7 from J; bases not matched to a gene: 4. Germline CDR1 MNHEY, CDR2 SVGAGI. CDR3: CASRGQGAFGYTF. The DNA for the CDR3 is TGTGCCAGCAGAGGACAGGGGGCGTTTGGCTACACCTTC.

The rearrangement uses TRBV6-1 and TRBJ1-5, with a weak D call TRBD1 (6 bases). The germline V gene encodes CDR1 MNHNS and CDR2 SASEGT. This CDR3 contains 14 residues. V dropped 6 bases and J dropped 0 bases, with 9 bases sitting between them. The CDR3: CASRGHYSNQPQHF. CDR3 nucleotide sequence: TGTGCCAGCAGGGGACACTATAGCAATCAGCCCCAGCATTTT.

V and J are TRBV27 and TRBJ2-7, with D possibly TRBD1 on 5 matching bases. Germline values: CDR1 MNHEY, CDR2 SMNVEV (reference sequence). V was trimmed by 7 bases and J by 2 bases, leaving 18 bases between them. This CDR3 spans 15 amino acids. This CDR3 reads CASTPGGATTYEQYF. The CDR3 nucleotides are TGTGCCAGCACTCCTGGTGGGGCCACCACCTACGAGCAGTACTTC.

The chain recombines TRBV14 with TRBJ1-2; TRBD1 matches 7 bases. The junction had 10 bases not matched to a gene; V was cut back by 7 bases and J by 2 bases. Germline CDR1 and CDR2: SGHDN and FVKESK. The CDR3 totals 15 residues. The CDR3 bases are TGTGCCAGCAACTTAGACAGGGAACCCAACTATGGCTACACCTTC. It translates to CASNLDREPNYGYTF.

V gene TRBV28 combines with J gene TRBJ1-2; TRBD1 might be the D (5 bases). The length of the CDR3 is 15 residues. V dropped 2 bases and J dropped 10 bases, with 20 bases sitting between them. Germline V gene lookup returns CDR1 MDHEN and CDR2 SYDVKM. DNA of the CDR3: TGTGCCAGCAGTTTAACAGGAAACCCCCCACGAATCTACACCTTC. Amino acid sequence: CASSLTGNPPRIYTF.

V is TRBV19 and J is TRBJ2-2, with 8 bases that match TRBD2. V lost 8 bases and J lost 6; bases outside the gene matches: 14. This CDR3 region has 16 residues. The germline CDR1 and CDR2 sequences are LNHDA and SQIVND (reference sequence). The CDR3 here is CASLSLAGRGAGELFF. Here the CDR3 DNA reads TGTGCCAGTCTATCTTTAGCGGGACGGGGGGCCGGGGAGCTGTTTTTT. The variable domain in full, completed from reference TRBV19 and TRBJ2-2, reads DGGITQSPKYLFRKEGQNVTLSCEQNLNHDAMYWYRQDPGQGLRLIYYSQIVNDFQKGDIAEGYSVSREKKESFPLTVTSAQKNPTAFYLCASLSLAGRGAGELFFGEGSRLTVL.

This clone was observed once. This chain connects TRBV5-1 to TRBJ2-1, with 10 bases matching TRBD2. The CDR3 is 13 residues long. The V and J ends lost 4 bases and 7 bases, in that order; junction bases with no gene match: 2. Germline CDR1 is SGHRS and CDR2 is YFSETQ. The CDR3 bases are TGCGCCAGCAGCGTACTAGCGGGAAATGAGCAGTTCTTC. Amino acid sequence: CASSVLAGNEQFF.

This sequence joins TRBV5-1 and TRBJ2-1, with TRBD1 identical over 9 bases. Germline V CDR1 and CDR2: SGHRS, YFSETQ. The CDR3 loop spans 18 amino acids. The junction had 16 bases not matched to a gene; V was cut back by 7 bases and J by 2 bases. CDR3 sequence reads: CASGSRLTGGKTYNEQFF. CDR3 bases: TGCGCCAGCGGAAGTCGACTGACAGGGGGTAAAACCTACAATGAGCAGTTCTTC.

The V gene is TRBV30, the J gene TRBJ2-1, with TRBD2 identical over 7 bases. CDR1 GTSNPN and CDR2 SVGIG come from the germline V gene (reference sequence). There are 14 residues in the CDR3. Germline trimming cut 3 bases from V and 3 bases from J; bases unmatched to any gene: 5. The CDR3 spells CAWSRGVNYNEQFF. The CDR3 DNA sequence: TGTGCCTGGAGCCGGGGGGTCAACTACAATGAGCAGTTCTTC.

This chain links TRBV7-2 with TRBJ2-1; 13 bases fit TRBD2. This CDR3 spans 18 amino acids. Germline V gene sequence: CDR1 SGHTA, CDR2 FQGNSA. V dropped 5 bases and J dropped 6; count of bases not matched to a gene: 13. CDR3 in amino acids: CASSTRWTSGRDRNEQFF. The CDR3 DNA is TGTGCCAGCAGCACTCGTTGGACTAGCGGGAGAGATCGCAATGAGCAGTTCTTC.

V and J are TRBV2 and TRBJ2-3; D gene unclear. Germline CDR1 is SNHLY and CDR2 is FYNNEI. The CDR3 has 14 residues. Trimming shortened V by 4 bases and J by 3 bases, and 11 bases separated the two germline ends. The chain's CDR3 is CASSVSLRTDTQYF. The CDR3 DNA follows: TGTGCCAGCAGTGTTTCCCTTAGAACAGATACGCAGTATTTT.

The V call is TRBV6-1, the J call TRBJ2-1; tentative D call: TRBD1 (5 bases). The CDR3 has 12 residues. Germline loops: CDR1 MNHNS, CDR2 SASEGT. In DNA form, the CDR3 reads TGTGCAACCGGCAGGGATTACAATGAGCAGTTCTTC. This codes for CATGRDYNEQFF.

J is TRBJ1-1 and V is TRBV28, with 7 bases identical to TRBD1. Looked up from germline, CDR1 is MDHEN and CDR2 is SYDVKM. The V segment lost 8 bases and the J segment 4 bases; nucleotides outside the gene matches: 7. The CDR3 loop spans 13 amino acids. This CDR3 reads CASHRGRGTEAFF. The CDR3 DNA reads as TGTGCCAGCCACAGGGGAAGGGGCACTGAAGCTTTCTTT.

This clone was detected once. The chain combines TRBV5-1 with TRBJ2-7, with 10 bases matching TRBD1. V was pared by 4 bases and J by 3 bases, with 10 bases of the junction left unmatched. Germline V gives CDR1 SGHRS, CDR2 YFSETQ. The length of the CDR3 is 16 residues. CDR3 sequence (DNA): TGCGCCAGCAGCGAAGGGGACAGGGGCCTCTACTACGAGCAGTACTTC. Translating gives CASSEGDRGLYYEQYF.

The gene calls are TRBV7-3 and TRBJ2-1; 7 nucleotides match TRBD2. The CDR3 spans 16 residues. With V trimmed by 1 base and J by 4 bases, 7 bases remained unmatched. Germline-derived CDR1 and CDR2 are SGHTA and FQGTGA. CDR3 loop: CASSLIGLAAYNEQFF. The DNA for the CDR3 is TGTGCCAGCAGCTTAATCGGCCTAGCGGCTTACAATGAGCAGTTCTTC.

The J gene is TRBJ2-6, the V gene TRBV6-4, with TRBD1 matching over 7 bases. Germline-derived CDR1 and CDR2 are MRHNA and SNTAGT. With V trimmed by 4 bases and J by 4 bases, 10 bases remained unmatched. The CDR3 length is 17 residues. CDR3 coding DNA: TGTGCCAGCAGTGCAGGGACAGCCACTTACGGGGCCAACGTCCTGACTTTC. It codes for CASSAGTATYGANVLTF.